Presented here are 15 T cell receptor beta chains from one specimen sequenced in a study of blood T cell repertoires in COVID-19. TCRdb's table, derived via immunoSEQ multiplex PCR, lists solely in-frame clones and lacks some. Here the sample spans under 100,000 clones, approximately 92% being singletons. Sequenced material: peripheral blood. These receptors were obtained from a woman aged 55-70 years with active COVID-19.

This sequence joins TRBV7-3 and TRBJ2-2; D is undetermined. V gave up 3 bases and J gave up 6 bases, with 5 bases separating them. The CDR3 covers 12 residues. CDR1 is SGHTA, CDR2 FQGTGA, per germline. The CDR3 here is CASSFNSGELFF. The CDR3 DNA reads as TGTGCCAGCAGCTTTAATTCCGGGGAGCTGTTTTTT.

The genes are TRBV28 and TRBJ2-1; TRBD1 might be the D (5 bases). The V gene lost 4 bases and the J gene lost 8 bases, with 21 bases spanning the gap. The CDR3 loop spans 16 amino acids. CDR1 is MDHEN and CDR2 is SYDVKM in the germline V gene. The CDR3 DNA reads TGTGCCAGCAGTTCCCGGACACGCGGCTACTTGGATGAGCAGTTCTTC. The encoded protein is CASSSRTRGYLDEQFF.

The chain uses TRBV7-9 and TRBJ2-2; 12 positions match TRBD2. The CDR3 covers 14 residues. The ends lost 8 bases at V and 3 bases at J; junction bases unmatched: 1. Germline V gene lookup returns CDR1 SEHNR and CDR2 FQNEAQ (reference sequence). CDR3 sequence: CASRTSGDTGELFF. The CDR3 DNA sequence: TGTGCCAGCCGGACTAGCGGGGACACCGGGGAGCTGTTTTTT.

This sequence joins TRBV6-1 and TRBJ2-7; 8 bases are shared with TRBD1. Germline V CDR1 and CDR2: MNHNS, SASEGT. V shed 3 bases, J shed 3 bases, and the junction held 4 bases outside the gene matches. The CDR3 extends over 14 amino acids. The CDR3 region has the DNA TGTGCCAGCAGTGAGGGGACAGGTATCTACGAGCAGTACTTC. Amino acids: CASSEGTGIYEQYF.

V gene TRBV28 combines with J gene TRBJ1-2; 11 bases fit TRBD1. CDR1 and CDR2 from the germline V gene are MDHEN and SYDVKM. V gave up 4 bases and J gave up 5 bases; unmatched junction bases: 12. The CDR3 loop spans 17 amino acids. The CDR3 is CASSSKRTGGLGYGYTF. The CDR3 nucleotides are TGTGCCAGCAGTTCCAAGAGGACAGGGGGCCTTGGGTATGGCTACACCTTC.

The chain uses TRBV10-3 and TRBJ1-2; no clear D gene. Trimming left V 10 bases short and J 4 bases short, with 13 bases between. Germline CDR1 and CDR2: ENHRY and SYGVKD. The CDR3 loop spans 12 amino acids. Here the CDR3 reads CATTAGLYGYTF. CDR3 coding DNA: TGTGCCACCACGGCCGGACTCTATGGCTACACCTTC.

The rearrangement joins TRBV7-2 to TRBJ2-7, with 10 bases aligning to TRBD2. The CDR3 totals 14 residues. The J segment lost 6 bases and the V segment lost 5 bases, leaving 7 bases of the junction unmatched. Germline CDR1 is SGHTA and CDR2 is FQGNSA. The CDR3 reads CASSIPSGSGEQYF. The CDR3 DNA sequence: TGTGCCAGCAGCATTCCTAGCGGGAGTGGCGAGCAGTACTTC.

This clone was recorded a few times. The genes are TRBV5-1 and TRBJ2-7, with TRBD1 identical over 10 bases. The J segment lost 1 base and the V segment lost 0 bases, leaving 4 bases of the junction unmatched. The germline V gene encodes CDR1 SGHRS and CDR2 YFSETQ. The CDR3 spans 16 residues. CDR3 DNA sequence: TGCGCCAGCAGCTTGGAGGGACAGGGGAGGTCCTACGAGCAGTACTTC. Translated: CASSLEGQGRSYEQYF.

The chain recombines TRBV9 with TRBJ2-2; the D gene is possibly TRBD1 (5 bases). Germline lookup yields CDR1 SGDLS and CDR2 YYNGEE. V was pared by 0 bases and J by 0 bases, with 9 bases between. The CDR3 contains 16 residues. The CDR3 sequence is CASSVESRANTGELFF. For the CDR3, the DNA is TGTGCCAGCAGCGTAGAGTCCAGGGCGAACACCGGGGAGCTGTTTTTT.

The rearrangement uses TRBV7-2 and TRBJ2-7, with 7 bases matching TRBD1. CDR3 length equals 15 residues. The germline gives CDR1 SGHTA, CDR2 FQGNSA. Germline trimming cut 2 bases from V and 5 bases from J; bases unmatched to any gene: 9. CDR3 DNA sequence: TGTGCCAGCAGCTTAAGACAGGGTCCCTTCAACGAGCAGTACTTC. Translation: CASSLRQGPFNEQYF.

This chain connects TRBV14 to TRBJ2-5; D may be TRBD2 (5 bases). The CDR3 spans 15 residues. Trimming shortened V by 6 bases and J by 1 base, and 15 bases separated the two germline ends. Germline CDR1 SGHDN, CDR2 FVKESK. CDR3 DNA sequence: TGTGCCAGCAGTCGAGGCGCGCGGGCCCAAGAGACCCAGTACTTC. It specifies CASSRGARAQETQYF.

The gene calls are TRBV7-2 and TRBJ2-7; D might be TRBD2 (5 bases). With 5 bases removed from V and 4 bases from J, the gap between germline ends came to 9 bases. In germline, CDR1 is SGHTA, CDR2 FQGNSA. This CDR3 region has 12 residues. DNA for the CDR3: TGTGCCAGCAGCCTGAGGGTTTACGAGCAGTACTTC. It is translated as CASSLRVYEQYF. The variable domain in full, completed from reference TRBV7-2 and TRBJ2-7, reads GAGVSQSPSNKVTEKGKDVELRCDPISGHTALYWYRQSLGQGLEFLIYFQGNSAPDKSGLPSDRFSAERTGGSVSTLTIQRTQQEDSAVYLCASSLRVYEQYFGPGTRLTVT.

The genes are TRBV19 and TRBJ2-3, with 12 bases that match TRBD1. CDR3 length equals 17 residues. Germline V gives CDR1 LNHDA, CDR2 SQIVND (reference sequence). V lost 5 bases, J lost 4 bases, and 10 bases stayed unmatched. This CDR3 reads CASSLFGTGGAADTQYF. CDR3 DNA: TGTGCCAGTAGTCTATTCGGGACAGGGGGCGCGGCAGATACGCAGTATTTT.

This chain links TRBV19 with TRBJ1-2; 11 bases line up with TRBD1. The CDR3 contains 17 residues. The J segment lost 4 bases and the V segment lost 4 bases, leaving 11 bases of the junction unmatched. From germline, CDR1 is LNHDA and CDR2 SQIVND (reference sequence). The CDR3 sequence is CASSTSGTGGIGYGYTF. CDR3 sequence (DNA): TGTGCCAGTAGTACCTCCGGGACAGGGGGAATTGGCTATGGCTACACCTTC. Drawing the rest from reference TRBV19 and TRBJ1-2, the complete variable domain is DGGITQSPKYLFRKEGQNVTLSCEQNLNHDAMYWYRQDPGQGLRLIYYSQIVNDFQKGDIAEGYSVSREKKESFPLTVTSAQKNPTAFYLCASSTSGTGGIGYGYTFGSGTRLTVV.

The chain uses TRBV28 and TRBJ2-5; 7 bases are a match to TRBD1. V was clipped by 3 bases and J by 4 bases; unmatched bases: 17. The CDR3 covers 18 residues. The germline V gene has CDR1 MDHEN and CDR2 SYDVKM. CDR3: CASSFGLAGQGEGETQYF. DNA for the CDR3: TGTGCCAGCAGTTTTGGGCTAGCAGGGCAGGGGGAAGGAGAGACCCAGTACTTC.